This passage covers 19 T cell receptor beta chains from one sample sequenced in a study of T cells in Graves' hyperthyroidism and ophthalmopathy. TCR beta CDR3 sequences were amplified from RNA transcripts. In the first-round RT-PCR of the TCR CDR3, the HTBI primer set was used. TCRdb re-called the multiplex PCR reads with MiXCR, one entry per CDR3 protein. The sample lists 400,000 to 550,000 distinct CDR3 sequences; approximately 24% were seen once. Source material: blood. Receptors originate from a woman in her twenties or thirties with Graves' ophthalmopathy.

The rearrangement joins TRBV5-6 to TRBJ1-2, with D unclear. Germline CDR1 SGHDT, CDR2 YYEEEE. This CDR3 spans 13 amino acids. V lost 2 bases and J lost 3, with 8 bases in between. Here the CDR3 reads CASSLGRHYGYTF. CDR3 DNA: TGTGCCAGCAGCTTAGGGAGGCACTATGGCTACACCTTC.

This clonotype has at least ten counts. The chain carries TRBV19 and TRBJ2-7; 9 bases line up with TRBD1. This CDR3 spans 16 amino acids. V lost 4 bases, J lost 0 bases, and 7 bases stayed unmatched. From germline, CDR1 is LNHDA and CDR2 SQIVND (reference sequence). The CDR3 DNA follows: TGTGCCAGTAGTAAAAAGGGGGACAGGGCCTCCTACGAGCAGTACTTC. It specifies CASSKKGDRASYEQYF. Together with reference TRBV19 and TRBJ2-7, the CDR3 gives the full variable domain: DGGITQSPKYLFRKEGQNVTLSCEQNLNHDAMYWYRQDPGQGLRLIYYSQIVNDFQKGDIAEGYSVSREKKESFPLTVTSAQKNPTAFYLCASSKKGDRASYEQYFGPGTRLTVT.

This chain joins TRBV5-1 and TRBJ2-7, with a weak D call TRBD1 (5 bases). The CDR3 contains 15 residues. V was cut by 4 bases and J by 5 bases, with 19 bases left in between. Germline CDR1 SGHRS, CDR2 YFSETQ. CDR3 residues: CASSPWRRGSDEQYF. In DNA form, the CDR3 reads TGCGCCAGCAGCCCCTGGAGAAGGGGCAGCGACGAGCAGTACTTC.

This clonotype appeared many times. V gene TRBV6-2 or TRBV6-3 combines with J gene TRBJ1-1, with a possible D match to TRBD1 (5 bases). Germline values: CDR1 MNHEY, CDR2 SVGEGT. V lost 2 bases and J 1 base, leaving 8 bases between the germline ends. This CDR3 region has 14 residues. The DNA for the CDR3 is TGTGCCAGCAGTTACCTGGACAAGAACACTGAAGCTTTCTTT. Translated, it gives CASSYLDKNTEAFF.

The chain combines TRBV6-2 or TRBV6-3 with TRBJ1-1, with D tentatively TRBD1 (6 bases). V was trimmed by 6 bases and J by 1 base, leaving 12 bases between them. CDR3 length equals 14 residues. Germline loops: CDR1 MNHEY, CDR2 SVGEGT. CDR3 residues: CASRPDRTNTEAFF. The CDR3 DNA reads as TGTGCCAGCAGACCTGACAGGACGAACACTGAAGCTTTCTTT.

CDR3 DNA: TGCGCCAGCAGCCCCAGGGCCGACACTGAAGCTTTCTTT. Amino acids: CASSPRADTEAFF. V is TRBV10-2 and J is TRBJ1-1; D perhaps matches TRBD1 (5 bases). Germline CDR1 reads WSHSY; CDR2 reads SAAADI. This CDR3 is 13 amino acids long. Trimming removed 6 bases from V and 3 bases from J, with 11 bases in between.

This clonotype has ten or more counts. The CDR3, as DNA: TGTGCCAGCACCCGGACAAGCAATCAGCCCCAGCATTTT. Translating gives CASTRTSNQPQHF. The chain recombines TRBV12-3 or TRBV12-4 with TRBJ1-5, with a possible D match to TRBD1 (5 bases). CDR3 size: 13 residues. Trimming pared 7 bases from V and 1 base from J, leaving 8 bases between.

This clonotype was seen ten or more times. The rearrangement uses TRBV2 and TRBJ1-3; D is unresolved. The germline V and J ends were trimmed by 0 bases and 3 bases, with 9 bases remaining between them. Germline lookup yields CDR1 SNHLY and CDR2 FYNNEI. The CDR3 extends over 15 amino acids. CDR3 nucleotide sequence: TGTGCCAGCAGTGAAGCAGCACCAGATGGAAACACCATATATTTT. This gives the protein CASSEAAPDGNTIYF.

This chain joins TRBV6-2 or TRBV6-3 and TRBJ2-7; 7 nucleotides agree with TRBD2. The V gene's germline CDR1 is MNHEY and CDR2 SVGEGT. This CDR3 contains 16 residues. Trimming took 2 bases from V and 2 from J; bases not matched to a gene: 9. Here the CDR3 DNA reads TGTGCCAGCAGTTACACCAGGACTAGAAGGACCTACGAGCAGTACTTC. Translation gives CASSYTRTRRTYEQYF.

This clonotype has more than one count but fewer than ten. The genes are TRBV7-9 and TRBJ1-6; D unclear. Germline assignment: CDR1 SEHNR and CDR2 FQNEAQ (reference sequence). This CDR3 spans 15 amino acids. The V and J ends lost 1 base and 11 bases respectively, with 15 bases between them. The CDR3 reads CASSLGSGGGPPLHF. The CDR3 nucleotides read TGTGCCAGCAGCTTAGGGTCAGGTGGCGGGCCACCCCTCCACTTT.

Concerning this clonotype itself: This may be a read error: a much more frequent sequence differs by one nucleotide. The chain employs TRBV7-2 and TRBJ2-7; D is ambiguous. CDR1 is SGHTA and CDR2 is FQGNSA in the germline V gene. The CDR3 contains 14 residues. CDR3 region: CASQDRKSSHEQYF. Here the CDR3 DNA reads TGTGCCAGCCAAGACCGAAAAAGCTCCCACGAGCAGTACTTC.

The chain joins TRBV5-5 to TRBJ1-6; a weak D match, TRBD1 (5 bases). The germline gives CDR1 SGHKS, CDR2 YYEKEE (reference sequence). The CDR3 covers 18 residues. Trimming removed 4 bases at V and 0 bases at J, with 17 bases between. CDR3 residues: CASSLRDSRSSYNSPLHF. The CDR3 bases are TGTGCCAGCAGCCTTAGGGACTCCCGGAGCTCCTATAATTCACCCCTCCACTTT.

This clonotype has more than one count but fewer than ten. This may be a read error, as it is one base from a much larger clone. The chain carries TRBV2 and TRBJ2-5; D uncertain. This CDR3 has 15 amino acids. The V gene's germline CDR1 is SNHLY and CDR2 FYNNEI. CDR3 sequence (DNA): TGTGCCAGCAGTGAAGGCGGCGGTTCGGAAGAGACCAAGTACTTC. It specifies CASSEGGGSEETKYF.

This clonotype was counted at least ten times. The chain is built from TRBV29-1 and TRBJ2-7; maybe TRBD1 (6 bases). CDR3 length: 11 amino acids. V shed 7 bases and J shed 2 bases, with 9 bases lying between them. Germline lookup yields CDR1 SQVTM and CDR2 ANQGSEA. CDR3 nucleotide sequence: TGCAGCGCTGGACAGACCTACGAGCAGTACTTC. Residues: CSAGQTYEQYF.

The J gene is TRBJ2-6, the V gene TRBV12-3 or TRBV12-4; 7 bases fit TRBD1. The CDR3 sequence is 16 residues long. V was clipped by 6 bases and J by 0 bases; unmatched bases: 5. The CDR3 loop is CASSSSGGSGANVLTF. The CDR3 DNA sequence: TGTGCCAGCAGCTCGTCAGGGGGCTCTGGGGCCAACGTCCTGACTTTC.

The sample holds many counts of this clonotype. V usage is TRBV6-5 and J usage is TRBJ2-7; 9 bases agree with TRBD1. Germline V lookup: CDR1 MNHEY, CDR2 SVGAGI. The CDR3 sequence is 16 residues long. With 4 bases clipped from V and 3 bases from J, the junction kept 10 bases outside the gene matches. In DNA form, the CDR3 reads TGTGCCAGCAGTTTTTATGGCGGGACAGGGAGCTACGAGCAGTACTTC. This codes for CASSFYGGTGSYEQYF.

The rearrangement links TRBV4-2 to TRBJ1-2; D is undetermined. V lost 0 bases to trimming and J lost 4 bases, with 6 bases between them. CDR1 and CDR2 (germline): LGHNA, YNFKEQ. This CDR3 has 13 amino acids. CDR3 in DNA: TGTGCCAGCAGCCAAGACTCGGGCTATGGCTACACCTTC. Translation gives CASSQDSGYGYTF.

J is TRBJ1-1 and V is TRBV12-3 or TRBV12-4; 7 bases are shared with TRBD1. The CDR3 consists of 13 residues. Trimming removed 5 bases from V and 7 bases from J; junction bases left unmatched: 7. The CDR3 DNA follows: TGTGCCAGCAGTCACAGGGGCCCTAATGAAGCTTTCTTT. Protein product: CASSHRGPNEAFF.

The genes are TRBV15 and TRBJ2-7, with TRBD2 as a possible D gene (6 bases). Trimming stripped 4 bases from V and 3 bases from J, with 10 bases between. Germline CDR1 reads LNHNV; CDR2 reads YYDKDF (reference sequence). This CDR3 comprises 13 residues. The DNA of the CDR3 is TGTGCCACCAGCACTCGGGGGAGCTACGAGCAGTACTTC. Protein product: CATSTRGSYEQYF.